The entry below describes one TCR beta chain. The target of this receptor is not known. Per-base qualities were not stored, and no clone one base away is much larger. Interpreted using the paper, the time point label stands for: baseline before first vaccination. Vaccinee samples were obtained from the UK trials COV001 and COV002, which included a single-blind randomized controlled phase 2/3 trial of AZD1222 (ChAdOx1 nCoV-19) in healthy adults. For TCRbeta chain sequencing, PBMC samples were collected from trial participants at day 0 and at day 28 after the second dose. The CDR3 regions of human TCRbeta chains were subjected to immunosequencing. Per the authors' processing: Repertoire TCRs were matched against a reference library of SARS-CoV-2-specific TCRs generated with the MIRA antigen-specificity platform. Breadth was defined as the fraction of unique TCRs that were SARS-CoV-2-associated, and depth was defined as the fraction of total T cells that were SARS-CoV-2-associated. Using the MIRA data, each spike-specific TCR was mapped to the spike region that the TCR reacts to and placed in a CD4 or CD8 class. Log10-transformed breadth and depth values were compared by one-way ANOVA with Sidak's multiple comparisons tests. TCRdb provides this immuneACCESS table in a form limited to in-frame rearrangements. Some clones are lacking; in checked studies, under half of them reflect an unresolved V gene, and why the rest are absent is not known. The V and J calls and clone size come from that table; D and trimming were worked out from the DNA. The sample table contains some 100,000 clones; only one count was recorded for just under 90% of them. The ten largest clonotypes hold around 3.2% of the sample.

The CDR3, cysteine through phenylalanine, is 17 amino acids long. Only CDR3 DNA remains: 51 bases, in frame from the first base. These data are taken from a study of T cell responses to AZD1222 COVID-19 vaccine (dated by TCRdb to about 2021). Context from the whole study: AZD1222 recipients whose second dose came at about 4 weeks and those whose second dose came at about 12 weeks were combined into one group, since spike-specific TCR depth and breadth did not differ between the two schedules. A total of more than 230 trial participants underwent TCR sequencing, of whom some 200 had received two doses of AZD1222 and around 25 had received two doses of the MenACWY control vaccine. Trial participants were enrolled by age into subgroups of 18-55, 56-69 and 70-plus years, and about 150, 27 and 61 TCR-sequenced participants, respectively, were included in these subgroups.

Study-wide conclusions, independent of this receptor: Only five to seven AZD1222 recipients were SARS-CoV-2 seropositive at baseline, limiting conclusions about previously exposed vaccinees. Vaccine-associated CD4 TCRs spanned the whole spike protein, with dominant responses in regions 160-218 and 743-854. Spike-specific TCR breadth and depth rose significantly after two AZD1222 doses compared with day 0 and with MenACWY recipients. In the small 56-69-year group, the increase in depth fell short of significance, most likely because of low power. Nearly half of unique spike-specific TCRs reportedly recognized epitopes outside regions mutated in the B.1.351 and B.1.1.7 variants. No day 14 peak-response samples were available, so repertoires were characterized only after the peak T cell response. Most participants were white British and females outnumbered males, and the authors suggested that clonal diversity may have been underestimated.

The sequence was collected from an adult in good health. The V gene is TRBV21-1 and the J gene is TRBJ1-5; the DNA was not used to check the table's D call, TRBD1. TRBV21-1 is flagged as a pseudogene. Here the sequenced sample was peripheral blood, taken on day 0 of AZD1222 vaccination. The DNA sequence is TGTGCCAGCACTACTCAACCTAGGGGCAGGGCTCATCAGCCCCAGCATTTT. It specifies CASTTQPRGRAHQPQHF.